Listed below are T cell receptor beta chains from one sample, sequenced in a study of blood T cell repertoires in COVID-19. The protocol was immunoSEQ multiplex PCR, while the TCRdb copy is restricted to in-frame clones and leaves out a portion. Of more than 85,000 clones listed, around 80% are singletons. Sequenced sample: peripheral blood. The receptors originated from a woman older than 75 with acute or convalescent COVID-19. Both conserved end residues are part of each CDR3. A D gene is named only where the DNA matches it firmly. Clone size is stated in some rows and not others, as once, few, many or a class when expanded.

CDR3 DNA: TGTGCCAGCAGTTTCGGCGGGACAGGGAATGAAAAACTGTTTTTT
CDR3 protein: CASSFGGTGNEKLFF
D gene: TRBD1
V gene: TRBV28
clone size: NA
J gene: TRBJ1-4

CDR3 DNA: TGTGCCTGGTCCGGGACAGCCGCTTCCACCTTC
CDR3 protein: CAWSGTAASTF
D gene: TRBD1
V gene: TRBV30
clone size: once
J gene: TRBJ1-2

CDR3 DNA: TGCGCCAGCAGCTTGGGAGGGTCTAAAGGCACTGAAGCTTTCTTT
CDR3 protein: CASSLGGSKGTEAFF
D gene: NA
V gene: TRBV5-1
clone size: NA
J gene: TRBJ1-1

CDR3 DNA: TGTGCCAGTAGGGGCGAGTGGGGCTACACCTTC
CDR3 protein: CASRGEWGYTF
D gene: NA
V gene: TRBV19
clone size: NA
J gene: TRBJ1-2

CDR3 DNA: TGTGCCAGCAGCCAAGCGGGGTCTGGGGCCAACGTCCTGACTTTC
CDR3 protein: CASSQAGSGANVLTF
D gene: NA
V gene: TRBV3-1/TRBV3-2
clone size: NA
J gene: TRBJ2-6

CDR3 DNA: TGTGCCAGCAGTTTCGGGGGACTAGCGGGGGGCGAGCAGTACTTC
CDR3 protein: CASSFGGLAGGEQYF
D gene: TRBD2
V gene: TRBV27
clone size: NA
J gene: TRBJ2-7

CDR3 DNA: TGTGCCAGCTCACCACCCCCGGGACTAGCGGGAGGGCAGTACAATGAGCAGTTCTTC
CDR3 protein: CASSPPPGLAGGQYNEQFF
D gene: TRBD2
V gene: TRBV18
clone size: NA
J gene: TRBJ2-1

CDR3 DNA: TGCGCCAGCAGCTTGGGAGGGGGTGCGGAAAAACTGTTTTTT
CDR3 protein: CASSLGGGAEKLFF
D gene: NA
V gene: TRBV5-1
clone size: NA
J gene: TRBJ1-4

CDR3 DNA: TGCGCCAGCAGCATTGGGACTAGCGGCGCCACAGATACGCAGTATTTT
CDR3 protein: CASSIGTSGATDTQYF
D gene: TRBD2
V gene: TRBV5-1
clone size: NA
J gene: TRBJ2-3

CDR3 DNA: TGTGCCAGCAGTTACTCGACAGGGAAAGAGACCCAGTACTTC
CDR3 protein: CASSYSTGKETQYF
D gene: TRBD1
V gene: TRBV6-5
clone size: NA
J gene: TRBJ2-5

CDR3 DNA: TGCGCCAGCGGCGGACAGGGCACCGGGGAGCTGTTTTTT
CDR3 protein: CASGGQGTGELFF
D gene: TRBD1
V gene: TRBV10-1
clone size: NA
J gene: TRBJ2-2

CDR3 DNA: TGTGCCATCAGTGAGGGACAGGCTAATCAGCCCCAGCATTTT
CDR3 protein: CAISEGQANQPQHF
D gene: TRBD1
V gene: TRBV10-3
clone size: NA
J gene: TRBJ1-5

CDR3 DNA: TGTGCCAGCAGCCCAACATCGAACACAGATACGCAGTATTTT
CDR3 protein: CASSPTSNTDTQYF
D gene: NA
V gene: TRBV9
clone size: NA
J gene: TRBJ2-3

CDR3 DNA: TGTGCCAGCAGCCCTCGGACAGGGGACTATGGCTACACCTTC
CDR3 protein: CASSPRTGDYGYTF
D gene: TRBD1
V gene: TRBV9
clone size: NA
J gene: TRBJ1-2

CDR3 DNA: TGTGCCAGCTCACCCACTCCTACTAGCGGGGGTTCCTACGAGCAGTACTTC
CDR3 protein: CASSPTPTSGGSYEQYF
D gene: TRBD2
V gene: TRBV18
clone size: NA
J gene: TRBJ2-7

CDR3 DNA: TGTGCCAGCAGCTCGCCCGGGACAGCGTACAATGAGCAGTTCTTC
CDR3 protein: CASSSPGTAYNEQFF
D gene: TRBD1
V gene: TRBV5-5
clone size: NA
J gene: TRBJ2-1

CDR3 DNA: TGCAGCGTTGGGGCTCCCCGCGGGACTAGCGGGGGTGGGCCAGATACGCAGTATTTT
CDR3 protein: CSVGAPRGTSGGGPDTQYF
D gene: TRBD2
V gene: TRBV29-1
clone size: NA
J gene: TRBJ2-3

CDR3 DNA: TGTGCCAGCAGCTTAGGTTTTGGATGGGACAGGGCGACAGATACGCAGTATTTT
CDR3 protein: CASSLGFGWDRATDTQYF
D gene: TRBD1
V gene: TRBV11-2
clone size: NA
J gene: TRBJ2-3

CDR3 DNA: TGTGCCAGTAGTACGAGATCGATGAGCCCAGGGTTGAACACTGAAGCTTTCTTT
CDR3 protein: CASSTRSMSPGLNTEAFF
D gene: NA
V gene: TRBV19
clone size: NA
J gene: TRBJ1-1

CDR3 DNA: TGTGCCAGCAGCCTAACTTCCCAGGGACAACAGCCCCAGCATTTT
CDR3 protein: CASSLTSQGQQPQHF
D gene: NA
V gene: TRBV28
clone size: NA
J gene: TRBJ1-5

CDR3 DNA: TGTGCCAGCAGTGAAGCATGGGGGGGGGCGGGCAATCAGCCCCAGCATTTT
CDR3 protein: CASSEAWGGAGNQPQHF
D gene: NA
V gene: TRBV6-1
clone size: NA
J gene: TRBJ1-5

CDR3 DNA: TGTGCCAGCAGCGAGGGACTGAACACCGGGGAGCTGTTTTTT
CDR3 protein: CASSEGLNTGELFF
D gene: NA
V gene: TRBV5-4
clone size: NA
J gene: TRBJ2-2

CDR3 DNA: TGCGCCAGCAGTGAGTCGACTCTGGCTAGCGGACAAACCTACGAGCAGTACTTC
CDR3 protein: CASSESTLASGQTYEQYF
D gene: TRBD2
V gene: TRBV10-2
clone size: NA
J gene: TRBJ2-7

CDR3 DNA: TGTGCCAGCAGCCCGCGGGATGGGGCCTACGAGCAGTACTTC
CDR3 protein: CASSPRDGAYEQYF
D gene: NA
V gene: TRBV3-1/TRBV3-2
clone size: NA
J gene: TRBJ2-7

CDR3 DNA: TGTGCCACCCGGGGGAGCGGTAGAAGAGATACGCAGTATTTT
CDR3 protein: CATRGSGRRDTQYF
D gene: NA
V gene: TRBV6-5
clone size: NA
J gene: TRBJ2-3

CDR3 DNA: TGTGCCAGCACCTTCGAGGGGAACACTGAAGCTTTCTTT
CDR3 protein: CASTFEGNTEAFF
D gene: NA
V gene: TRBV6-5
clone size: NA
J gene: TRBJ1-1

CDR3 DNA: TGTGCCAGCAGCCCACAGGGGGCTTTTCAGCCCCAGCATTTT
CDR3 protein: CASSPQGAFQPQHF
D gene: TRBD1
V gene: TRBV3-1/TRBV3-2
clone size: NA
J gene: TRBJ1-5

CDR3 DNA: TGCAGTGCTAGTTCCCCCTCGACGGGATCAACCTACGAGCAGTACTTC
CDR3 protein: CSASSPSTGSTYEQYF
D gene: NA
V gene: TRBV20-1
clone size: NA
J gene: TRBJ2-7

CDR3 DNA: TGTGCCAGCAGCCAGCTCGGGACAGGGGGCGCCGAGACCCAGTACTTC
CDR3 protein: CASSQLGTGGAETQYF
D gene: TRBD1
V gene: TRBV14
clone size: NA
J gene: TRBJ2-5

CDR3 DNA: TGCGCCAGCAGCCGCGGACAGGGGGGGTACCAAGAGACCCAGTACTTC
CDR3 protein: CASSRGQGGYQETQYF
D gene: TRBD1
V gene: TRBV4-1
clone size: NA
J gene: TRBJ2-5

CDR3 DNA: TGTGCCAGCAGCGCTGCTTGGGTTACTAGTTCACCCCTCCACTTT
CDR3 protein: CASSAAWVTSSPLHF
D gene: NA
V gene: TRBV7-9
clone size: NA
J gene: TRBJ1-6

CDR3 DNA: TGTGCCAGCGGGGCCCAACCGGGCGAGCAGTACTTC
CDR3 protein: CASGAQPGEQYF
D gene: NA
V gene: TRBV12-3/TRBV12-4
clone size: NA
J gene: TRBJ2-7

CDR3 DNA: TGTGCCAGCAGCGCGGGATCCTCTGGAAACACCATATATTTT
CDR3 protein: CASSAGSSGNTIYF
D gene: NA
V gene: TRBV9
clone size: few
J gene: TRBJ1-3

CDR3 DNA: TGTGCCAGCAGCTTACAGGGCTCTGATGGCTACACCTTC
CDR3 protein: CASSLQGSDGYTF
D gene: NA
V gene: TRBV7-9
clone size: NA
J gene: TRBJ1-2

CDR3 DNA: TGTGCCATCAGTGACTTGAGACAGGGGTCGAACACCGGGGAGCTGTTTTTT
CDR3 protein: CAISDLRQGSNTGELFF
D gene: TRBD1
V gene: TRBV10-3
clone size: NA
J gene: TRBJ2-2

CDR3 DNA: TGTGCCAGCAGTGACCTGGCGGGACAGGGGGTAGTCTCCTTC
CDR3 protein: CASSDLAGQGVVSF
D gene: TRBD1
V gene: TRBV6-4
clone size: NA
J gene: TRBJ1-2

CDR3 DNA: TGTGCCAGCAGTTACGTTCCTAGCGCGGGTCGCGAGCAGTACTTC
CDR3 protein: CASSYVPSAGREQYF
D gene: NA
V gene: TRBV6-6
clone size: NA
J gene: TRBJ2-7

CDR3 DNA: TGTGCCTGGAGTGTAATGTCGACAGCAGAAAAACTGTTTTTT
CDR3 protein: CAWSVMSTAEKLFF
D gene: NA
V gene: TRBV30
clone size: NA
J gene: TRBJ1-4

CDR3 DNA: TGTGCCAGCAGTGCCCGACTAGCGGGAGGGACAGATACGCAGTATTTT
CDR3 protein: CASSARLAGGTDTQYF
D gene: TRBD2
V gene: TRBV2
clone size: NA
J gene: TRBJ2-3

CDR3 DNA: TGTGCCAGCAGCCAAGGGGCAGGGAAGAATCTCTATGGCTACACCTTC
CDR3 protein: CASSQGAGKNLYGYTF
D gene: NA
V gene: TRBV3-1/TRBV3-2
clone size: NA
J gene: TRBJ1-2

CDR3 DNA: TGTGCCAGCAGCTTGGTAACAGGGGCCGCTGGAAACACCATATATTTT
CDR3 protein: CASSLVTGAAGNTIYF
D gene: TRBD1
V gene: TRBV5-6
clone size: NA
J gene: TRBJ1-3

CDR3 DNA: TGTGCCAGCAGTGAAGACAGATCTAACTATGGCTACACCTTC
CDR3 protein: CASSEDRSNYGYTF
D gene: NA
V gene: TRBV2
clone size: NA
J gene: TRBJ1-2

CDR3 DNA: TGTGCCAGCAGTTGGTCGGTTCGAGAGACCCAGTACTTC
CDR3 protein: CASSWSVRETQYF
D gene: NA
V gene: TRBV12-3/TRBV12-4
clone size: NA
J gene: TRBJ2-5

CDR3 DNA: TGTGCCAGCAGCTACAGGGCTCCCGAGCAGTTCTTC
CDR3 protein: CASSYRAPEQFF
D gene: NA
V gene: TRBV5-6
clone size: few
J gene: TRBJ2-1

CDR3 DNA: TGCGCCAGCAGTCTTGACAGGGCCCAAGAGACCCAGTACTTC
CDR3 protein: CASSLDRAQETQYF
D gene: TRBD1
V gene: TRBV10-1
clone size: NA
J gene: TRBJ2-5

CDR3 DNA: TGTGCCAGCAGCCAAGGATTTACTATTTCCTACAATGAGCAGTTCTTC
CDR3 protein: CASSQGFTISYNEQFF
D gene: NA
V gene: TRBV4-2
clone size: once
J gene: TRBJ2-1

CDR3 DNA: TGTGCCAGCTCGCCCGACAGGATGGTTTTCGGCGAGCAGTACTTC
CDR3 protein: CASSPDRMVFGEQYF
D gene: NA
V gene: TRBV18
clone size: NA
J gene: TRBJ2-7

CDR3 DNA: TGTGCCAGCAGTTACAGACAGGAGGAAGCTTTCTTT
CDR3 protein: CASSYRQEEAFF
D gene: NA
V gene: TRBV6-5
clone size: NA
J gene: TRBJ1-1

CDR3 DNA: TGTGCCTGGAGGCACCCAGGGGGGCTAGGCGGCAATCAGCCCCAGCATTTT
CDR3 protein: CAWRHPGGLGGNQPQHF
D gene: TRBD1
V gene: TRBV30
clone size: once
J gene: TRBJ1-5

CDR3 DNA: TGTGCCAGCAGAGGACCGGGACAGTCGAATGAGCAGTTCTTC
CDR3 protein: CASRGPGQSNEQFF
D gene: TRBD1
V gene: TRBV6-5
clone size: NA
J gene: TRBJ2-1

CDR3 DNA: TGTGCCAGCAGCGAGGGAGCCGAAAGGTTTAACTATGGCTACACCTTC
CDR3 protein: CASSEGAERFNYGYTF
D gene: NA
V gene: TRBV7-8
clone size: NA
J gene: TRBJ1-2

CDR3 DNA: TGTGCCAGCTCATTCGGAGAGAATCAGCCCCAGCATTTT
CDR3 protein: CASSFGENQPQHF
D gene: NA
V gene: TRBV18
clone size: NA
J gene: TRBJ1-5